This TCR beta chain was obtained from a study of blood T cell repertoires in COVID-19 (TCRdb year 2020). General notes on the study: The collaborator samples originated in the United States, Italy and Spain and spanned the acute and convalescent phases of COVID-19. A freely available public database, intended as a resource for researchers studying the immune response to SARS-CoV-2, is where the repertoires were released. Subjects who had been exposed to COVID-19, were actively infected with it, or had recovered from it provided the deeply sampled blood TCRbeta repertoires that made up the dataset. Samples were obtained from the ongoing ImmuneRACE study (first 160 participants) and from about 1,300 subjects provided by 6 global collaborators. Sample metadata almost always included a de-identified subject ID, COVID-19 status, age in years and sex. Where available, HLA class I and class II types were taken from metadata supplied by the sample provider and were not determined by assay-based typing. The material from the prospective study consisted of cDNA or gDNA derived from T cells, B-cell-depleted T cells, or PBMCs. General study outcomes and caveats: The quantity of clinical and demographic metadata differed by source and by participant and was supplied without curation.

This clone came up once. It lacks a known antigen. Qualities for individual bases were not recorded, and no much larger clone is one base off. The CDR3, from cysteine to phenylalanine, totals 16 residues. Just CDR3 DNA is preserved here, 48 bases in frame from base 1. CDR1 and CDR2 were assigned from the germline V gene as SGHRS and YFSETQ. At the junction V is shortened by 0 bases and J by 0 bases, with 10 bases in between. TCRbeta CDR3 regions were amplified from genomic DNA using the immunoSEQ Assay, a bias-controlled multiplex PCR. The study's processing was this. The number of nucleated cells in each sample was estimated from the amplification of reference gene primers within the assay. Sequence reads were collapsed and filtered to measure the absolute abundance of every unique TCRbeta CDR3 rearrangement. Productive Simpson clonality was computed per sample as the square root of Simpson's diversity index over productive rearrangements. Entries here come from immuneACCESS through TCRdb and include only in-frame sequences with V and J called. Some clones fail to appear in such tables; in the studies checked, an unresolved V gene covers under half of the shortfall, and the cause of the remainder is unknown. V, J and clone size are those of that table, while D and trimming were read from the DNA. Here the sample has approximately 81,000 clones; approximately 78% occur a single time. Less than 8.5% of the sample belongs to the ten largest clones.

Collaborating institutions collected whole blood in K2EDTA tubes following their own protocols. For TCRbeta analysis, collaborators shipped samples in one of three forms: frozen whole blood, isolated PBMCs, or DNA extracted from either of those sample types. This chain is built from TRBV5-1 and TRBJ1-3, with a weak D call of TRBD1 (5 bases match). The TCR sequence derives from a human donor in a cohort sampled during active COVID-19. What was sequenced was peripheral blood. The sequenced DNA is TGCGCCAGCAGCTTGGAACAGGCTAGCTCTGGAAACACCATATATTTT. Translated, it reads CASSLEQASSGNTIYF.